One sample yielded the 11 T cell receptor beta chains listed below, sequenced in a study of shared clonotypes between healthy human individuals. The table came from immunoSEQ multiplex PCR; TCRdb's copy has only in-frame clones and leaves some out. The sample lists roughly 1,100,000 clones; roughly 80% were seen once. The sequenced sample consisted of memory CD4+ T cells sorted from blood. The subset: CD45RA-negative fraction. These receptors were obtained from a man in his late teens or twenties in good health.

The chain carries TRBV30 and TRBJ2-2; 7 bases map to TRBD2. In germline, CDR1 is GTSNPN, CDR2 SVGIG (reference sequence). The CDR3 has 17 amino acids. V was clipped by 0 bases and J by 0 bases; unmatched bases: 7. In DNA, the CDR3 is TGTGCCTGGAGTGTTAGGGCTAGCGGATCGAACACCGGGGAGCTGTTTTTT. Encoded protein: CAWSVRASGSNTGELFF.

This clone was detected once. Other DNA sequences in the sample encode the same CDR3. This chain connects TRBV30 to TRBJ2-1; D not resolved. The V end was cut by 3 bases, the J end by 7 bases, with 10 bases between. Germline V CDR1 and CDR2: GTSNPN, SVGIG (reference sequence). The CDR3 length is 12 residues. This chain's CDR3 is CAWSPGGNEQFF. DNA for the CDR3: TGTGCCTGGAGCCCCGGCGGTAATGAGCAGTTCTTC.

The chain has TRBV4-1 and TRBJ2-1; no definite D call. Germline V CDR1 and CDR2: MGHRA, YSYEKL. The CDR3 runs to 12 residues. The germline V and J ends were trimmed by 0 bases and 10 bases, with 7 bases remaining between them. The CDR3 protein is CASSQDWREQFF. CDR3 sequence (DNA): TGCGCCAGCAGCCAAGATTGGCGGGAGCAGTTCTTC.

This chain uses TRBV27 with TRBJ2-7; 7 bases line up with TRBD2. The V gene's germline CDR1 is MNHEY and CDR2 SMNVEV (reference sequence). The CDR3 is 14 residues long. V lost 5 bases and J lost 4; bases outside the gene matches: 8. This chain's CDR3 is CASSLNGGSYEQYF. DNA for the CDR3: TGTGCCAGCAGTCTCAACGGGGGGTCTTACGAGCAGTACTTC.

CDR3 region: CASSKTSGRGGETQYF. The CDR3 DNA sequence: TGTGCCAGCAGCAAGACTAGCGGGAGAGGTGGGGAGACCCAGTACTTC. The chain carries TRBV7-8 and TRBJ2-5; TRBD2 aligns across 12 bases. This CDR3 spans 16 amino acids. Germline V gene data show CDR1 as SGHVS and CDR2 as FQNEAQ. The J segment lost 5 bases and the V segment lost 5 bases, leaving 9 bases of the junction unmatched.

The J gene is TRBJ1-2, the V gene TRBV7-2; 9 bases match TRBD1. V lost 6 bases to trimming and J lost 4 bases; unmatched junction nucleotides: 12. This CDR3 comprises 16 residues. Per germline, CDR1 SGHTA and CDR2 FQGNSA. This chain's CDR3 is CASSYTGTGTGYGYTF. CDR3 nucleotides: TGTGCCAGCAGTTACACCGGGACAGGGACAGGCTATGGCTACACCTTC. Full variable domain (outside the CDR3, taken from reference TRBV7-2 and TRBJ1-2): GAGVSQSPSNKVTEKGKDVELRCDPISGHTALYWYRQSLGQGLEFLIYFQGNSAPDKSGLPSDRFSAERTGGSVSTLTIQRTQQEDSAVYLCASSYTGTGTGYGYTFGSGTRLTVV.

The DNA of the CDR3 is TGTGCCAGCAGCGTTGCGGACCAGGCAACCCATGAGCAGTTCTTC. Its protein is CASSVADQATHEQFF. The chain couples TRBV9 to TRBJ2-1; D is uncertain. This CDR3 contains 15 residues. Trimming took 2 bases from V and 8 from J, leaving 17 bases between them. Germline values: CDR1 SGDLS, CDR2 YYNGEE.

This chain uses TRBV5-1 with TRBJ2-2; TRBD1 aligns across 8 bases. The CDR3 totals 16 residues. Germline V CDR1 and CDR2: SGHRS, YFSETQ. The V segment lost 1 base and the J segment 4 bases; nucleotides outside the gene matches: 6. CDR3 sequence reads: CASSLTGGAGTGELFF. CDR3 DNA sequence: TGCGCCAGCAGCTTGACAGGGGGAGCAGGCACCGGGGAGCTGTTTTTT.

The gene calls are TRBV11-2 and TRBJ1-1, with TRBD1 identical over 8 bases. The CDR3 is made up of 13 amino acids. Trimming cost V 3 bases and J 7 bases; bases outside gene matches: 4. From germline, CDR1 is SGHAT and CDR2 FQNNGV. Here the CDR3 DNA reads TGTGCCAGCAGCTTGAGACAGGGGCTTGAAGCTTTCTTT. It translates to CASSLRQGLEAFF.

The sample holds one count of this clone. The chain combines TRBV30 with TRBJ2-7; 9 nucleotides align to TRBD1. The CDR3 loop spans 13 amino acids. V shed 4 bases and J 4 bases; nucleotides not matched to a gene: 5. Germline CDR1 is GTSNPN and CDR2 is SVGIG (reference sequence). CDR3 amino acids: CAWIRQGVYEQYF. CDR3 in DNA: TGTGCCTGGATTAGACAGGGGGTGTACGAGCAGTACTTC. Full variable domain (outside the CDR3, taken from reference TRBV30 and TRBJ2-7): SQTIHQWPATLVQPVGSPLSLECTVEGTSNPNLYWYRQAAGRGLQLLFYSVGIGQISSEVPQNLSASRPQDRQFILSSKKLLLSDSGFYLCAWIRQGVYEQYFGPGTRLTVT.

The gene calls are TRBV5-1 and TRBJ1-1, with D unclear. The CDR3 is made up of 15 amino acids. The V and J ends lost 0 bases and 4 bases respectively, with 13 bases between them. Germline-derived CDR1 and CDR2 are SGHRS and YFSETQ. CDR3 amino acids: CASSLANGMGTEAFF. The CDR3 DNA sequence: TGCGCCAGCAGCTTGGCCAACGGGATGGGCACTGAAGCTTTCTTT. The variable domain in full, completed from reference TRBV5-1 and TRBJ1-1, reads KAGVTQTPRYLIKTRGQQVTLSCSPISGHRSVSWYQQTPGQGLQFLFEYFSETQRNKGNFPGRFSGRQFSNSRSEMNVSTLELGDSALYLCASSLANGMGTEAFFGQGTRLTVV.